Only a few counts were recorded for the clone carrying this T cell receptor beta chain. Antigen specificity is unknown. Enrollment shut out patients with autoimmune disease history or systemic immunosuppression. Assay: immunoSEQ multiplex PCR; the TCRdb copy retains only in-frame clones and omits some. The data hold fewer than 45,000 clones, with around nine tenths observed a single time. This entry comes from a study of OX40 agonist ivuxolimab in advanced cancers. Findings and limits, study-wide: Certain nonresponding patients likewise had low normalized T-cell clonal expansion.

Germline CDR1 SNHLY, CDR2 FYNNEI. This CDR3 contains 16 residues. V lost 6 bases, J lost 0 bases, and 15 bases lay in between. The sample in question was CD4+ or CD8+ T cells sorted from blood, obtained in a trial of the OX40 agonist ivuxolimab. The origin of this receptor is an adult with an advanced solid tumor such as melanoma, head and neck, liver or kidney cancer. This chain links TRBV2 with TRBJ1-5; D is possibly TRBD1 (5 bases). The CDR3 sequence: CASRAPGRNSNQPQHF. CDR3 nucleotide sequence: TGTGCCAGCAGGGCGCCGGGACGGAATAGCAATCAGCCCCAGCATTTT.